Included here is one T cell receptor beta chain sequence, with context. What this receptor recognizes is not known. No qualities accompany the bases; no much larger clone lies one base away. The library was prepared using the immunoSEQ multiplex PCR assay. A mixture of 60 forward primers for TCR Vbeta segments and 13 reverse primers for TCR Jbeta segments was used in the multiplex PCR. The CDR3 region of rearranged TCR beta genes was amplified from genomic DNA by a multiplex PCR assay. On the Illumina HiSeq System, the amplified TCR beta libraries were sequenced as 87-base-pair reads. Under the source paper's analysis protocol: A later analysis counted some 74 million unique TCR beta chains across the 550 to 750 repertoires, and around 9.9 million of these chains were shared by at least two donors. A nearest-neighbor algorithm error-corrected the raw reads and collapsed the reads into unique sequences, merging closely related sequences to remove PCR and sequencing errors. V, D and J gene segments were assigned by aligning CDR3 sequences to IMGT reference sequences. For a sequence to be retained, a match of at least six nucleotides to both a V gene segment and a J gene segment was required. Rearrangements were called productive when the CDR3 lacked stop codons and stayed in frame with V and J; all others were non-productive. Following IMGT convention, CDR3 was defined as the stretch from the second conserved V-encoded cysteine up to the conserved J-encoded phenylalanine. Sequences without an unambiguous match to a single V gene segment were excluded from the earlier analysis of about 600 of the donors. In an earlier analysis of approximately 610 of the donors, V segments were called functional above 56.7% productive rearrangements and were called segregating when the between-donor standard deviation exceeded 5%. A statistical classification framework was built to diagnose cytomegalovirus status from the catalog of TCR beta chain sequences. A later analysis assigned V and J genes by comparing TCR nucleotide sequences with IMGT/GENE-DB human TR gene sequences. Using the TCRdist pipeline, a later analysis assigned CDR3 sequences along with most-parsimonious VDJ recombination scenarios. A later analysis defined each TCR beta chain by its CDR3 amino acid sequence plus V-gene family, and excluded reads lacking a unique V-gene family. As a way to deal with suspected cross-contamination and a sequencing artifact, a later analysis dropped approximately 590 nucleotide sequences that were highly shared and had low generation probability. A later analysis calculated a clonal expansion index for each public chain from normalized within-repertoire ranks of inferred template counts. Generation probabilities in a later analysis came from a VDJ recombination model fitted to out-of-frame rearrangements, and those results were checked against IGoR. Hypergeometric tests were used in a later analysis to score TCR-TCR, TCR-HLA and TCR-CMV co-occurrence, with a repertoire-size bias correction applied to the TCR pairs. A later analysis estimated false discovery rates by permuting HLA or CMV assignments 20 times. In a later analysis, co-occurring TCRs were grouped using DBSCAN, with TCRdist sequence similarity added in when clustering inside HLA-allele-positive subsets. Repertoires with fewer than 30,000 or more than 120,000 public chains, plus five repertoires with anomalous nucleotide sharing, were excluded from co-occurrence clustering. TCRdb carries this immuneACCESS record with in-frame sequences only. Its versions omit some clonotypes, under half of them owing to an unresolved V gene in the studies checked, with the rest unexplained. D and trimming were read from the DNA, whereas the V and J calls and clone size are those reported in that table. The table for this sample lists 150,000 or so clones; less than 65% of them were counted only once. In total, the top ten clones hold less than 3.5% of the sample.

The data stem from a study of cytomegalovirus exposure and HLA in healthy donors (dated by TCRdb to 2016 to 2017). As for the study more broadly: According to an earlier analysis of a few hundred of the donors, about 179 million T cells yielded 90 million to 130 million unique TCR beta sequences and 276 Gb of sequence data. An early release covering around 630 HLA-typed donors comprised approximately 290 gigabases of sequencing data and some 79 million unique TCR sequences. Of the 300 to 500 genotyped donors, more than 75% were placed in the genetic ancestry cluster associated with self-reported Caucasian donors. The study aimed to test whether cataloging public T cell receptors could reveal signatures of past pathogen exposure. Using immunosequencing, the study profiled T cell repertoires from around 670 subjects and related those repertoires to cytomegalovirus serostatus. A separate validation cohort of 100 to 150 different subjects was used in addition to the roughly 670-subject first cohort. The study combined high-throughput TCR immunosequencing, statistical association of individual TCRs with disease status, and machine learning to predict cytomegalovirus infection status. In a later analysis, previously published TCR beta repertoires from 550 to 750 donors were re-analyzed and high-resolution HLA genotyping was added so that TCR occurrence patterns could be studied. Rather than using new phenotypic data, the later analysis identified candidate immune exposures from TCR beta sequences and from how often those sequences occurred across donors. An earlier analysis of around 580 of the donors used high-throughput TCR beta sequencing to judge whether each TCR beta V gene segment behaved as functional or pseudogenic. Donor age, sex, ethnicity and CMV serostatus were compiled together with the repertoire data. A later genetic analysis used genome-wide SNP genotypes for 398 of the 666 donors, treating that subset as a discovery cohort. Every repertoire in the discovery cohort had been generated on one and the same sequencing platform. HLA typing included class I and class II loci at four-digit resolution. Typing coverage varied by locus: roughly 629-640 donors for A, B, C, DRB1 and DQB1; approximately 500 for DQA1; 606 for DPA1; 400 to 480 for DPB1. Four to six DR-DQ haplotypes were handled as single units for association and clustering, since linkage in the cohort was strong. Across about 380 genotyped donors of the cohort, an average of 235,054 unique TCR beta nucleotide sequences per donor were sequenced, and around 19% of those sequences were non-productive.

What the work shows at the level of the full study, not this receptor alone: When HLA alleles, especially DR and DQ, strongly co-occurred, TCR associations were difficult to assign to individual alleles. A total of 150 to 200 TCR beta chains were listed by the study as associated with cytomegalovirus. According to a later analysis, TCR association rates differed among HLA loci, with DRB1 alleles showing the most associated TCRs and HLA-C alleles showing the fewest. Broadly in line with IMGT annotations, most TCR beta V segments showed up in productive rearrangements about 87% or about 30% of the time in an earlier analysis of around 600 of the donors. The authors suggested that the approach could potentially be extended to other disease states and immunological phenotypes. In vitro tests confirmed that a few of the cytomegalovirus-associated TCR beta chains recognize cytomegalovirus antigens. Specific HLA alleles were associated with 15,000 to 20,000 TCR beta sequences at a false discovery rate of 0.05 in a later analysis. The only immune exposure information available for the cohort was CMV serostatus. Because HLA typing was unavailable for some donors at each locus, only the typed subset was used in association tests. A later genetic analysis reported fewer N-insertions in productive TCRs among donors in an Asian-associated ancestry cluster than the roughly 720-donor mean. Some IMGT-functional V segments, including TRBV6-2 and TRBV6-3, could not be distinguished by the 87-base-pair reads and were therefore excluded. The earlier analysis of around 600 of the donors excluded over 15 rarely observed V segments, including chromosome 9 orphons, because counts were too low. A group of highly shared sequence variants was considered likely to be a technical artifact of the sequencing pipeline. Roughly uniform sequencing depth across donors was assumed in presence/absence analyses, although this assumption may not hold. Correlated functional status among segregating V segments might be attributable to linkage disequilibrium, but an unknown experimental factor could not be ruled out. V-gene and J-gene trimming of TCR beta chains was associated with a missense DCLRE1C variant in a later genetic analysis, and the association was replicated in an independent cohort. In a later analysis, most CMV-associated TCR beta chains were found to appear HLA-restricted, with HLA associations seemingly driven largely by CMV exposure. In this cohort, only TCR beta chains were sequenced, and detectable features were limited by the absence of alpha or paired-chain data. Across donors, most TCR sequences were observed very rarely, whereas some public TCRs were present in many individuals. A further reported finding was that TCR beta sequences accurately predicted the HLA-A and HLA-B alleles for most subjects in the first cohort. The classifier was reported to diagnose cytomegalovirus status with high specificity and sensitivity in both the original and validation cohorts. Several of the top co-occurrence clusters appeared to be linked to parvovirus B19, influenza, CMV and Epstein-Barr virus, according to a later analysis. In a later analysis, HLA-associated TCR beta chains were found to be more clonally expanded and to have lower generation probabilities than equally common non-associated chains.

The cohort was made up of approximately 670 healthy bone marrow donors. Cohort members were all nominally healthy when sampled, although unrecorded immune exposures were likely present. The donor tested CMV seropositive and was one of the 289 seropositive cohort members. A peripheral blood sample was provided by each donor, and peripheral blood mononuclear cells were used for TCR beta sequencing. The Qiagen DNeasy Blood Extraction Kit was used to extract genomic DNA from the blood cell samples. The CDR3 contains 13 residues, cysteine and phenylalanine counted. Solely the CDR3 DNA is kept, with 39 bases framed from the first base. Compared with germline, V lacks 6 bases and J lacks 5 bases; bases without a gene match: 3. The germline V gene provides CDR1 KGHSH and CDR2 LQKENI.

Recombination connected TRBV18 to TRBJ2-7; 11 bases in between match TRBD1. This clonotype was obtained from a woman aged 30 to 39 in good health and CMV-seropositive. The sequenced sample was PBMCs. The DNA is as follows: TGTGCCAGCTCTGGGGACAGGGGGAACGAGCAGTACTTC. Translation gives CASSGDRGNEQYF.